One and the same sample provided the 22 T cell receptor beta chains below, sequenced in a study of blood T cell repertoires in COVID-19. Assay used: immunoSEQ multiplex PCR; TCRdb lists only in-frame clones, some missing. The table lists about 220,000 clones, approximately 80% of them singletons. The sequenced sample was peripheral blood. These receptors were obtained from a human donor in a cohort sampled during active COVID-19.

The chain uses TRBV3-1 (or the pseudogene TRBV3-2) and TRBJ1-5; D gene unclear. V shed 10 bases and J shed 6 bases, with 16 bases lying between them. The CDR3 covers 13 residues. Germline CDR1 reads LGHDT; CDR2 reads YNNKEL (reference sequence). CDR3 amino acids: CAKAPGLGQPQHF. CDR3 coding DNA: TGTGCCAAGGCCCCCGGGTTGGGTCAGCCCCAGCATTTT.

This rearrangement joins TRBV6-2 or TRBV6-3 to TRBJ1-5; 7 nucleotides match TRBD1. In germline, CDR1 is MNHEY, CDR2 SVGEGT. The CDR3 loop spans 15 amino acids. Unmatched junction bases numbered 7, after V lost 4 bases and J lost 4 bases. The CDR3 DNA reads TGTGCCAGCAGTTTGGGACAGTCTGGGAATCAGCCCCAGCATTTT. It yields the protein CASSLGQSGNQPQHF.

The chain uses TRBV20-1 and TRBJ2-1; 8 bases align to TRBD1. The germline gives CDR1 DFQATT, CDR2 SNEGSKA (reference sequence). The CDR3 is 14 amino acids. V trimming: 3 bases; J trimming: 9 bases; junction bases outside the gene matches: 10. The CDR3 DNA sequence: TGCAGTGCTAGTATCGGCAGGGGGCGGAGTGAGCAGTTCTTC. Protein: CSASIGRGRSEQFF.

V and J are TRBV4-3 and TRBJ2-7, with D perhaps matching TRBD1 (5 bases). Germline V gene sequence: CDR1 LGHNA, CDR2 YSLEER. CDR3 length: 12 amino acids. The V end was cut by 0 bases, the J end by 6 bases, with 6 bases between. In nucleotides, the CDR3 is TGCGCCAGCAGCCAAGATCAGGGCGAGCAGTACTTC. Amino acid sequence: CASSQDQGEQYF.

The chain uses TRBV2 and TRBJ1-3, with D maybe TRBD1 (5 bases). This CDR3 is built from 16 residues. The germline V gene encodes CDR1 SNHLY and CDR2 FYNNEI. Trimming removed 6 bases from V and 1 base from J, with 16 bases in between. CDR3 DNA sequence: TGTGCCAGCAGGACGGTGGGGGGAGTATCTGGAAACACCATATATTTT. It encodes CASRTVGGVSGNTIYF.

The chain recombines TRBV18 with TRBJ1-2; TRBD1 agrees at 8 bases. The germline V gene encodes CDR1 KGHSH and CDR2 LQKENI. The length of the CDR3 is 15 residues. V shed 2 bases and J 8 bases; nucleotides not matched to a gene: 10. CDR3 sequence: CASSPDRDRRRGYTF. CDR3 DNA sequence: TGTGCCAGCTCACCAGACCGGGACAGGAGGAGAGGCTACACCTTC.

V gene TRBV2 combines with J gene TRBJ2-1; 15 positions agree with TRBD2. CDR3 size: 18 residues. The germline gives CDR1 SNHLY, CDR2 FYNNEI. Trimming cost V 6 bases and J 6 bases; bases outside gene matches: 12. In DNA form, the CDR3 reads TGTGCCAGCAGCCACGGACTAGCGGGAGGGAGTGGGAGCAATGAGCAGTTCTTC. This gives the protein CASSHGLAGGSGSNEQFF.

The gene calls are TRBV5-6 and TRBJ2-1; D is perhaps TRBD2 (6 bases). This CDR3 spans 12 amino acids. Germline CDR1 reads SGHDT; CDR2 reads YYEEEE. The V end was cut by 4 bases, the J end by 6 bases, with 8 bases between. The CDR3 loop is CASSRDFNEQFF. For the CDR3, the DNA is TGTGCCAGCAGCCGGGACTTCAATGAGCAGTTCTTC.

The rearrangement joins TRBV19 to TRBJ1-5; D perhaps matches TRBD1 (6 bases). Trimming cost V 6 bases and J 0 bases, with 15 bases left between them. Germline lookup yields CDR1 LNHDA and CDR2 SQIVND (reference sequence). CDR3 length: 16 residues. The CDR3 DNA follows: TGTGCCAGTAGGTCCCGGGACACCTATAGCAATCAGCCCCAGCATTTT. Translated: CASRSRDTYSNQPQHF.

The genes are TRBV7-2 and TRBJ1-2; D is undetermined. Looked up from germline, CDR1 is SGHTA and CDR2 is FQGNSA. The CDR3 covers 13 residues. V lost 10 bases and J 0 bases, leaving 12 bases between the germline ends. The CDR3 nucleotides are TGTGCCACTCGGTTTTGGTCTAACTATGGCTACACCTTC. It specifies CATRFWSNYGYTF.

The chain couples TRBV6-2 or TRBV6-3 to TRBJ2-4, with D possibly TRBD2 on 5 matching bases. This CDR3 has 14 amino acids. Germline V gene data show CDR1 as MNHEY and CDR2 as SVGEGT. With 0 bases removed from V and 6 bases from J, the gap between germline ends came to 9 bases. The CDR3 nucleotides read TGTGCCAGCAGTTACTCTGCGGGTGTAAACATTCAGTACTTC. Protein product: CASSYSAGVNIQYF.

V gene TRBV3-1 (or the pseudogene TRBV3-2) combines with J gene TRBJ1-1; D is possibly TRBD1 (5 bases). This CDR3 spans 15 amino acids. V gave up 1 base and J gave up 5 bases, with 14 bases separating them. Germline V CDR1 and CDR2: LGHDT, YNNKEL (reference sequence). CDR3 in DNA: TGTGCCAGCAGCCAAGTAGGAGGGGATGGGACTGAAGCTTTCTTT. Translation gives CASSQVGGDGTEAFF.

With respect to this clone: One end of the junction varies from germline; a read error may be responsible. V and J are TRBV14 and TRBJ1-3; D remains unclear. Germline V gene lookup returns CDR1 SGHDN and CDR2 FVKESK. This CDR3 is built from 15 residues. The CDR3 loop reads CASSKDTSSGNTIYF. CDR3 bases: TGTGCCAGCAGCAAAGACACGAGCTCTGGAAACACCATATATTTT.

This sequence joins TRBV5-1 and TRBJ2-5, with 12 bases lining up with TRBD2. Germline lookup yields CDR1 SGHRS and CDR2 YFSETQ. The CDR3 has 17 amino acids. J was trimmed by 2 bases and V by 4 bases; bases with no gene match: 9. The CDR3 region has the DNA TGCGCCAGCAGCAGGGGACTAGCGGGCCTACAACAAGAGACCCAGTACTTC. This gives the protein CASSRGLAGLQQETQYF. Full variable domain (missing parts from reference TRBV5-1 and TRBJ2-5): KAGVTQTPRYLIKTRGQQVTLSCSPISGHRSVSWYQQTPGQGLQFLFEYFSETQRNKGNFPGRFSGRQFSNSRSEMNVSTLELGDSALYLCASSRGLAGLQQETQYFGPGTRLLVL.

This clone was detected only once. The V call is TRBV28, the J call TRBJ2-1, with 11 nucleotides matching TRBD1. The germline CDR1 and CDR2 sequences are MDHEN and SYDVKM. The CDR3 loop spans 16 amino acids. Germline trimming cut 5 bases from V and 9 bases from J; bases unmatched to any gene: 12. CDR3 amino acids: CASSPQGQGVNGEQFF. In nucleotides, the CDR3 is TGTGCCAGCAGTCCTCAGGGACAGGGGGTTAACGGTGAGCAGTTCTTC.

Points on this clone: The same CDR3 arises from other DNA sequences in this sample as well. V and J are TRBV12-5 and TRBJ2-2; a possible D gene is TRBD2 (5 bases). There are 15 residues in the CDR3. Germline lookup yields CDR1 LGHNT and CDR2 FRNRAP. Deletions cut 0 bases from V and 6 bases from J, with 11 bases between. The CDR3 protein is CASGLVLGGSGELFF. CDR3 coding DNA: TGTGCTAGTGGTTTGGTACTCGGAGGTTCCGGGGAGCTGTTTTTT.

This clone was seen a handful of times. This CDR3 is CSAPAGGKQFF. CDR3 DNA: TGCAGTGCCCCAGCGGGAGGAAAGCAGTTCTTC. V and J are TRBV20-1 and TRBJ2-1; 9 bases match TRBD2. The CDR3 has 11 amino acids. The V gene's germline CDR1 is DFQATT and CDR2 SNEGSKA (reference sequence). The V segment lost 6 bases and the J segment 11 bases; nucleotides outside the gene matches: 5.

The rearrangement joins TRBV6-5 to TRBJ1-5; no firm D call. The V and J ends lost 7 bases and 2 bases respectively, with 9 bases between them. Germline V CDR1 and CDR2: MNHEY, SVGAGI. The CDR3 totals 13 residues. The CDR3 DNA reads TGTGCCAGCATGGTAGAAGGCAATCAGCCCCAGCATTTT. Translation: CASMVEGNQPQHF.

The rearrangement uses TRBV18 and TRBJ1-1; 10 bases match TRBD1. V shed 3 bases, J shed 2 bases, and the junction held 3 bases outside the gene matches. This CDR3 has 15 amino acids. Germline V lookup: CDR1 KGHSH, CDR2 LQKENI. CDR3 protein: CASSPKTGGNTEAFF. The CDR3 bases are TGTGCCAGCTCACCTAAGACAGGGGGCAACACTGAAGCTTTCTTT.

Of note for this clone: In the same sample, other DNA sequences code for this CDR3. The rearrangement links TRBV5-1 to TRBJ2-7; 7 bases map to TRBD1. Germline V gene lookup returns CDR1 SGHRS and CDR2 YFSETQ. With 2 bases clipped from V and 2 bases from J, the junction kept 4 bases outside the gene matches. The CDR3 is 14 amino acids. The CDR3 region is CASSLTGTAYEQYF. The CDR3 nucleotides read TGCGCCAGCAGCTTAACCGGGACAGCCTACGAGCAGTACTTC.

This clone showed up many times. This chain uses TRBV19 with TRBJ1-5, with TRBD1 matching over 7 bases. The CDR3 is made up of 15 amino acids. CDR1 is LNHDA, CDR2 SQIVND, per germline (reference sequence). Trimming took 4 bases from V and 0 from J; bases not matched to a gene: 3. The CDR3 DNA sequence: TGTGCCAGTAGTAGTGCAGGGGGTAGCAATCAGCCCCAGCATTTT. This gives the protein CASSSAGGSNQPQHF.

The chain recombines TRBV7-2 with TRBJ2-3; the D is unclear. Germline V lookup: CDR1 SGHTA, CDR2 FQGNSA. The CDR3 totals 14 residues. Trimming took off 1 base at V and 2 bases at J, with 7 bases between the two ends. The CDR3 sequence is CASSLVSFTDTQYF. CDR3 DNA sequence: TGTGCCAGCAGCTTAGTCTCCTTCACAGATACGCAGTATTTT.